The rows below give T cell receptor beta chains drawn from one sample of a study of T cell repertoires in cytomegalovirus infection. Each CDR3 protein gets one entry after TCRdb re-called the reads with MiXCR. The repertoire holds around 440,000 distinct CDR3 sequences, with over 9% as singletons. Sequencing was carried out using PBMCs. The receptors stem from a human donor in good health (CMV status not recorded). Some clones in this sample may be carry-over from other donors' samples. Both conserved end residues are part of each CDR3. Each record gives: J gene, V gene, D gene, clone size, CDR3 DNA, CDR3 protein. D genes are given only for firm matches. Expanded clones get a size class; other rows say once, few or many, or leave the size out.

TRBJ1-5	TRBV15	-	few	TGTGCCACCAGCAGAGATCGACCTCCAGTCAATCAGCCCCAGCATTTT	CATSRDRPPVNQPQHF
TRBJ1-6	TRBV4-2	TRBD1	many	TGTGCCAGCAGCCGGGACAGGCTTAATTCACCCCTCCACTTT	CASSRDRLNSPLHF
TRBJ1-1	TRBV19	TRBD1	few	TGTGCCAGTAGTACCCTCAGGGGGCAGGGAAACACTGAAGCTTTCTTT	CASSTLRGQGNTEAFF
TRBJ2-2	TRBV29-1	-	few	TGCAGCGTTGTAGGCAGTAACACCGGGGAGCTGTTTTTT	CSVVGSNTGELFF
TRBJ2-7	TRBV7-9	TRBD2	many	TGTGCCAGCAGCGGGGCCAGGACTAGGAGCTCCTACGAGCAGTACTTC	CASSGARTRSSYEQYF
TRBJ2-5	TRBV11-2	TRBD2	many	TGTGCCAGCAGCCAGAGACTAGCGGGAGACCGCCAAGAGACCCAGTACTTC	CASSQRLAGDRQETQYF
TRBJ2-2	TRBV5-5	TRBD2	-	TGTGCCAGCAGCTCACTAGCGGGAGAGACCTGGGAGCTGTTTTTT	CASSSLAGETWELFF
TRBJ1-5	TRBV2	TRBD1	few	TGTGCCAGCAAGGGACAGGGGGCTGCTCAGCCCCAGCATTTT	CASKGQGAAQPQHF
TRBJ2-7	TRBV6-5	-	many	TGTGCCAGCAGTTACTCCGGGGAGCAGTACTTC	CASSYSGEQYF
TRBJ1-5	TRBV19	TRBD1	many	TGTGCCAGTAGTACAGCCCGGACAGGGGGTCTAAGGCCCCAGCATTTT	CASSTARTGGLRPQHF
TRBJ2-3	TRBV11-1	TRBD2	many	TGTGCCAGCAGCTTCGGACTAGCGGCAGATACGCAGTATTTT	CASSFGLAADTQYF
TRBJ2-7	TRBV14	-	few	TGTGCCAGCAGCCAAGAGAGGACCTCCTACGAGCAGTACTTC	CASSQERTSYEQYF
TRBJ2-1	TRBV7-3	TRBD1	many	TGTGCCAGCAGCCCCACCGCCGGACAGGGCCTTCTCTTC	CASSPTAGQGLLF
TRBJ1-2	TRBV5-6	-	many	TGTGCCAGCAGCCGGGGAGGAGCTGACTATGGCTACACCTTC	CASSRGGADYGYTF
TRBJ2-7	TRBV3-1	TRBD1	many	TGTGCCAGCAGCCACTGGGACAGGGGGCTCAACGAGCAGTACTTC	CASSHWDRGLNEQYF
TRBJ2-2	TRBV20-1	-	many	TGCAGTGCTAGGGGTATCCGGGATGGGGTCCCGTTTTTT	CSARGIRDGVPFF
TRBJ2-2	TRBV11-2	-	few	TGTGCCAGCAGCCCACAGGGCGGAATGGCCGGGGAGCTGTTTTTT	CASSPQGGMAGELFF
TRBJ2-7	TRBV7-8	TRBD2	many	TGTGCCAGCAGCTTAACCCCTAGCGGGAGGGACCACGAGCAGTACTTC	CASSLTPSGRDHEQYF
TRBJ2-5	TRBV28	-	few	TGTGCCAGCAGGGGGGGACTCCTCGGGACCCAGTACTTC	CASRGGLLGTQYF
TRBJ2-5	TRBV9	TRBD1	many	TGTGCCAGCAGCGCCGGGGACAGGTACCAAGAGACCCAGTACTTC	CASSAGDRYQETQYF
TRBJ1-1	TRBV6-5	-	many	TGTGCCAGCAGTCGAAGACGGCAGGGGAGTGGCACTGAAGCTTTCTTT	CASSRRRQGSGTEAFF
TRBJ2-7	TRBV5-1	TRBD2	many	TGCGCCAGCAGCGGGGGGACTAGCGGGATTCGCGACGAGCAGTACTTC	CASSGGTSGIRDEQYF
TRBJ2-3	TRBV9	-	many	TGTGCCAGCAGGTATAGAGGACTATCCACAGATACGCAGTATTTT	CASRYRGLSTDTQYF
TRBJ1-2	TRBV29-1	-	-	TGCAGCGTTGACCTTGGTGTAAGGGGGGGTTATGGCTACACCTTC	CSVDLGVRGGYGYTF
TRBJ2-2	TRBV2	-	-	TGTGCCAGCTTCGGCGGGGAGCTGTTTTTT	CASFGGELFF
TRBJ1-6	TRBV6-6	-	many	TGTGCCAGCAGTATAGAACAGGAGTATAATTCACCCCTCCACTTT	CASSIEQEYNSPLHF
TRBJ2-5	TRBV29-1	TRBD2	many	TGCAGCGTCCCGGGACTAGCGGGAGGAGAGACCCAGTACTTC	CSVPGLAGGETQYF
TRBJ2-7	TRBV2	-	few	TGTGCCAGCATCATTGGATCCTACGAGCAGTACTTC	CASIIGSYEQYF
TRBJ1-3	TRBV3-1	-	-	TGTGCCAGCAGCCTCAACGCGGGGGGTGGTGGAAACACCATATATTTT	CASSLNAGGGGNTIYF
TRBJ2-3	TRBV14	-	few	TGTGCCAGCAGCCAAGATCTCGGGGGAGTAACAGATACGCAGTATTTT	CASSQDLGGVTDTQYF
TRBJ2-4	TRBV9	TRBD2	few	TGTGCCAGCAGTAGTCGGGGGGGTACCAAAAACATTCAGTACTTC	CASSSRGGTKNIQYF
TRBJ1-6	TRBV12-3/TRBV12-4	-	many	TGTGCCAGCAGTTTAGGAGGTGGGAATACTTCACCCCTCCACTTT	CASSLGGGNTSPLHF
TRBJ2-1	TRBV12-3/TRBV12-4	TRBD2	many	TGTGCCAGCAGCTCCACCCTGAGAAGCGGGGGGGCCTATGAGCAGTTCTTC	CASSSTLRSGGAYEQFF
TRBJ2-7	TRBV3-1	-	many	TGTGCCAGCAGCCCCTTCGGACCGCGGATAATCTACGAGCAGTACTTC	CASSPFGPRIIYEQYF
TRBJ2-1	TRBV7-8	-	many	TGTGCCAGCAGCTCGGGGCCACGACGGACACTCTACAATGAGCAGTTCTTC	CASSSGPRRTLYNEQFF
TRBJ2-7	TRBV20-1	-	few	TGCAGTGCTAGCGAACGCTACGAGCAGTACTTC	CSASERYEQYF
TRBJ2-1	TRBV7-2	TRBD2	many	TGTGCCAGCAGCCCCCCGGGACTCGGGAGGGTCGCTGAGCAGTTCTTC	CASSPPGLGRVAEQFF
TRBJ1-1	TRBV5-1	-	-	TGCGCCAGCAGCTTGAAGGGCTGGGGTGAAGCTTTCTTT	CASSLKGWGEAFF
TRBJ2-7	TRBV6-1	TRBD1	-	TGTGCCAGCAGTTGGCACAGGGGCTACGAGCAGTACTTC	CASSWHRGYEQYF
TRBJ1-2	TRBV27	-	-	TGTGCCAGCAGGCCCGGGGGGCGAAATGGCTACACCTTC	CASRPGGRNGYTF
TRBJ1-3	TRBV6-1	-	many	TGTGCCAGCAAGGCCCCAAGGGACACCGGAAACACCATATATTTT	CASKAPRDTGNTIYF
TRBJ1-6	TRBV6-1	-	many	TGTGCCAGCAGGGCGCAAGAGAATTCACCCCTCCACTTT	CASRAQENSPLHF
TRBJ2-3	TRBV28	TRBD1	many	TGTGCCAGCAGACCATTTTTTGGGCCAGGGGGCAAGGATACGCAGTATTTT	CASRPFFGPGGKDTQYF
TRBJ1-5	TRBV7-8	-	many	TGTGCCAGCACTACTTATAGCAATCAGCCCCAGCATTTT	CASTTYSNQPQHF
TRBJ1-3	TRBV7-2	TRBD1	many	TGTGCCAGCAGCTCAACAGGGGTTGGAAACACCATATATTTT	CASSSTGVGNTIYF
TRBJ2-3	TRBV28	-	-	TGTGCCAGCACAGGAGGCTTCACAGATACGCAGTATTTT	CASTGGFTDTQYF
TRBJ1-1	TRBV5-1	-	few	TGCGCCAGCAGCTTTAGTAGGGACCTATCTAACACTGAAGCTTTCTTT	CASSFSRDLSNTEAFF
TRBJ2-1	TRBV6-5	TRBD2	-	TGTGCCAGCACCTTTAGCGGGACCTCCTACAATGAGCAGTTCTTC	CASTFSGTSYNEQFF
TRBJ1-1	TRBV28	-	many	TGTGCCAGCAGTTTATTACCGACGGATGAAGCTTTCTTT	CASSLLPTDEAFF
TRBJ1-1	TRBV29-1	-	-	TGCAGCGGGGGTCTCATGAACACTGAAGCTTTCTTT	CSGGLMNTEAFF
TRBJ2-1	TRBV7-8	TRBD2	many	TGTGCCAGCAGCGTGACTAGCGGGAGGGGTGAGCAGTTCTTC	CASSVTSGRGEQFF
TRBJ2-1	TRBV28	TRBD2	many	TGTGCCAGCAGTAATAGCGGGAGTGGAAATGAGCAGTTCTTC	CASSNSGSGNEQFF
TRBJ1-5	TRBV24-1	TRBD1	many	TGTGCCACCAGTGATCACCGACAGGGGAACAATCAGCCCCAGCATTTT	CATSDHRQGNNQPQHF